The 32 T cell receptor beta chains presented below share a single source sample, sequenced in a study of blood T cell repertoires in COVID-19. Profiled with immunoSEQ multiplex PCR; TCRdb holds only in-frame clones, not every one. Of 200,000 or so clones listed, almost 80% are singletons. Sequenced input: peripheral blood. Receptor source: a man aged 55 to 70 with active or convalescent COVID-19.

The chain joins TRBV12-3 or TRBV12-4 to TRBJ1-1, with D possibly TRBD1 on 5 matching bases. Trimming took off 5 bases at V and 10 bases at J, with 17 bases between the two ends. The CDR3 loop spans 13 amino acids. The CDR3 region is CASSLTGGSGAFF. The CDR3 coding sequence is TGTGCCAGCAGTCTAACTGGGGGGAGTGGAGCTTTCTTT.

CDR3 coding DNA: TGTGCCAGCAGCTTAGGTGGTAGCGGGAGAAGGACCGGGGAGCTGTTTTTT. Amino acids: CASSLGGSGRRTGELFF. The gene calls are TRBV7-2 and TRBJ2-2; TRBD2 aligns across 9 bases. Germline V CDR1 and CDR2: SGHTA, FQGNSA. The CDR3 sequence is 17 residues long. Trimming cost V 1 base and J 5 bases; bases outside gene matches: 8. The complete variable domain, with remaining parts taken from reference TRBV7-2 and TRBJ2-2, reads GAGVSQSPSNKVTEKGKDVELRCDPISGHTALYWYRQSLGQGLEFLIYFQGNSAPDKSGLPSDRFSAERTGGSVSTLTIQRTQQEDSAVYLCASSLGGSGRRTGELFFGEGSRLTVL.

The chain recombines TRBV18 with TRBJ2-3; 12 nucleotides align to TRBD2. This CDR3 region has 18 residues. Per the germline V gene, CDR1 is KGHSH and CDR2 is LQKENI. The V gene end was trimmed by 4 bases and the J gene end by 2 bases; junction bases not matched to a gene: 10. The CDR3 DNA sequence: TGTGCCAGCTCACAAGCATTCGGACTAGCGGGATACACAGATACGCAGTATTTT. Encoded protein: CASSQAFGLAGYTDTQYF.

The chain carries TRBV2 and TRBJ1-2; 11 bases map to TRBD1. The V gene's germline CDR1 is SNHLY and CDR2 FYNNEI. Unmatched junction bases numbered 11, after V lost 9 bases and J lost 2 bases. The CDR3 sequence is 16 residues long. CDR3 protein: CASTDGQGAGNYGYTF. The CDR3 nucleotides are TGTGCCAGTACGGATGGACAGGGGGCGGGGAACTATGGCTACACCTTC.

The CDR3 bases are TGCAGCGTTGAAGAGCGCGACAGGGACTGGCCTGGGGCCAACGTCCTGACTTTC. The encoded protein is CSVEERDRDWPGANVLTF. The rearrangement links TRBV29-1 to TRBJ2-6; perhaps TRBD1 as D (7 bases). The CDR3 sequence is 18 residues long. Germline V gives CDR1 SQVTM, CDR2 ANQGSEA. Deletions cut 0 bases from V and 2 bases from J, with 17 bases between.

The V and J genes are TRBV24-1 and TRBJ2-7; D gene unclear. V was trimmed by 0 bases and J by 1 base, leaving 6 bases between them. This CDR3 has 14 amino acids. Germline V gives CDR1 KGHDR, CDR2 SFDVKD. CDR3: CATSDLFMSYEQYF. In DNA, the CDR3 is TGTGCCACCAGTGATTTGTTCATGTCCTACGAGCAGTACTTC.

The chain has TRBV24-1 and TRBJ2-3; 8 positions match TRBD2. J gave up 1 base and V 4 bases, and 9 bases lay outside the gene matches. In germline, CDR1 is KGHDR, CDR2 SFDVKD. CDR3 size: 17 residues. CDR3 protein: CATSDLGRGVGTDTQYF. The CDR3 DNA sequence: TGTGCCACCAGTGACCTAGGGCGGGGGGTAGGCACAGATACGCAGTATTTT.

The chain links TRBV4-2 to TRBJ1-1; no definite D call. There are 14 residues in the CDR3. Germline V gene sequence: CDR1 LGHNA, CDR2 YNFKEQ. V was pared by 5 bases and J by 0 bases, with 10 bases between. The chain's CDR3 is CASSKPSMNTEAFF. The CDR3 nucleotides are TGTGCCAGCAGCAAGCCATCCATGAACACTGAAGCTTTCTTT.

The rearrangement joins TRBV9 to TRBJ1-2, with 9 bases fitting TRBD1. Germline V CDR1 and CDR2: SGDLS, YYNGEE. The CDR3 covers 15 residues. V lost 2 bases, J lost 0 bases, and 2 bases stayed unmatched. In DNA form, the CDR3 reads TGTGCCAGCAGCGTTGGGACAGGGTCTAACTATGGCTACACCTTC. Translated: CASSVGTGSNYGYTF.

The chain joins TRBV10-3 to TRBJ2-5; 8 positions match TRBD2. V lost 8 bases, J lost 5 bases, and 16 bases stayed unmatched. The CDR3 extends over 16 amino acids. From germline, CDR1 is ENHRY and CDR2 SYGVKD. Here the CDR3 DNA reads TGTGCCATCTCCCCCCGGGAGGGGTCCACCGGGGAGACCCAGTACTTC. Its protein is CAISPREGSTGETQYF.

The chain couples TRBV6-5 to TRBJ1-1, with a weak D call TRBD1 (5 bases). The CDR3 spans 14 residues. Germline CDR1 and CDR2: MNHEY and SVGAGI. Trimming removed 4 bases from V and 6 bases from J, with 15 bases in between. The CDR3 region has the DNA TGTGCCAGCAGTTTCTTCGGGGGGTCCGCTGAAGCTTTCTTT. As protein: CASSFFGGSAEAFF.

This clone turned up a few times. The chain couples TRBV5-6 to TRBJ1-2; D may be TRBD1 (5 bases). V gave up 0 bases and J gave up 10 bases, with 22 bases separating them. Germline V CDR1 and CDR2: SGHDT, YYEEEE. The CDR3 extends over 16 amino acids. CDR3: CASSLGRGTANRDYTF. The CDR3 nucleotides are TGTGCCAGCAGCTTGGGCCGCGGGACTGCCAATCGGGACTACACCTTC.

The rearrangement links TRBV4-3 to TRBJ2-1, with D unresolved. V dropped 0 bases and J dropped 6 bases, with 9 bases sitting between them. The germline CDR1 and CDR2 sequences are LGHNA and YSLEER. CDR3 size: 14 residues. The CDR3 nucleotides read TGCGCCAGCAGCCAAGATAGGCAGGTCAATGAGCAGTTCTTC. Translated, it gives CASSQDRQVNEQFF.

This clone appeared a single time. The chain couples TRBV13 to TRBJ2-5; possibly TRBD2 for D (5 bases). The CDR3 is 12 amino acids. Germline CDR1 PRHDT, CDR2 FYEKMQ (reference sequence). Trimming took off 4 bases at V and 7 bases at J, with 10 bases between the two ends. CDR3 DNA sequence: TGTGCCAGCAGCTCCCCGGGGTGGACCCAGTACTTC. It specifies CASSSPGWTQYF. The entire variable domain, with the rest obtained from reference TRBV13 and TRBJ2-5, is as follows: AAGVIQSPRHLIKEKRETATLKCYPIPRHDTVYWYQQGPGQDPQFLISFYEKMQSDKGSIPDRFSAQQFSDYHSELNMSSLELGDSALYFCASSSPGWTQYFGPGTRLLVL.

CDR3 nucleotides: TGTGCCAGCAGTTTAAGACTAGCGAACACCGGGGAGCTGTTTTTT. It is translated as CASSLRLANTGELFF. The rearrangement links TRBV28 to TRBJ2-2; TRBD2 is a possible D gene (6 bases). Per germline, CDR1 MDHEN and CDR2 SYDVKM. This CDR3 has 15 amino acids. With 2 bases removed from V and 0 bases from J, the gap between germline ends came to 7 bases.

The chain employs TRBV5-4 and TRBJ2-2; 7 bases align to TRBD1. V dropped 6 bases and J dropped 5; count of bases not matched to a gene: 7. This CDR3 is built from 14 residues. Germline lookup yields CDR1 SGHNT and CDR2 YYREEE (reference sequence). The CDR3 spells CASTNSQGTGELFF. CDR3 nucleotide sequence: TGTGCCAGCACCAATTCACAGGGGACCGGGGAGCTGTTTTTT. The full variable domain, rest sourced from reference TRBV5-4 and TRBJ2-2, is ETGVTQSPTHLIKTRGQQVTLRCSSQSGHNTVSWYQQALGQGPQFIFQYYREEENGRGNFPPRFSGLQFPNYSSELNVNALELDDSALYLCASTNSQGTGELFFGEGSRLTVL.

The CDR3 spells CASSSGAATNEKLFF. The CDR3 DNA follows: TGTGCCAGCAGTTCAGGGGCTGCAACTAATGAAAAACTGTTTTTT. This rearrangement joins TRBV5-4 to TRBJ1-4; a weak D match, TRBD1 (6 bases). V was trimmed by 5 bases and J by 0 bases, leaving 11 bases between them. Germline lookup yields CDR1 SGHNT and CDR2 YYREEE (reference sequence). CDR3 size: 15 residues.

The chain carries TRBV3-1 (or the pseudogene TRBV3-2) and TRBJ1-2, with D uncertain. The V end was cut by 4 bases, the J end by 7 bases, with 13 bases between. The CDR3 length is 13 residues. Looked up from germline, CDR1 is LGHDT and CDR2 is YNNKEL (reference sequence). CDR3 region: CASSLGTSGGYTF. The CDR3 coding sequence is TGTGCCAGCAGCCTAGGTACTTCGGGTGGCTACACCTTC.

This chain links TRBV7-2 with TRBJ1-6; D unresolved. Deletions cut 6 bases from V and 3 bases from J, with 9 bases between. The CDR3 has 14 amino acids. Germline V lookup: CDR1 SGHTA, CDR2 FQGNSA. This CDR3 is CASRVQVYNSPLHF. The CDR3 nucleotides read TGTGCCAGCAGAGTTCAGGTCTATAATTCACCCCTCCACTTT. Based on the CDR3 plus reference TRBV7-2 and TRBJ1-6, the full variable domain is GAGVSQSPSNKVTEKGKDVELRCDPISGHTALYWYRQSLGQGLEFLIYFQGNSAPDKSGLPSDRFSAERTGGSVSTLTIQRTQQEDSAVYLCASRVQVYNSPLHFGNGTRLTVT.

This clone was seen a handful of times. J is TRBJ2-5 and V is TRBV12-5; D is possibly TRBD2 (6 bases). V was pared by 1 base and J by 0 bases, with 9 bases between. In germline, CDR1 is LGHNT, CDR2 FRNRAP. The CDR3 consists of 15 residues. CDR3 bases: TGTGCTAGTGGTTTGGGCGGGACTTACCAAGAGACCCAGTACTTC. Translated, it gives CASGLGGTYQETQYF.

This rearrangement joins TRBV7-8 to TRBJ2-5, with D perhaps matching TRBD2 (6 bases). There are 13 residues in the CDR3. Germline CDR1 is SGHVS and CDR2 is FQNEAQ. V lost 1 base to trimming and J lost 5 bases, with 8 bases between them. The DNA of the CDR3 is TGTGCCAGCAGCTTAGAGGCGGGGGAGACCCAGTACTTC. Protein product: CASSLEAGETQYF.

The sample holds a few counts of this clone. The J gene is TRBJ2-7, the V gene TRBV3-1 (or the pseudogene TRBV3-2); 11 nucleotides match TRBD2. V dropped 4 bases and J dropped 4; count of bases not matched to a gene: 6. The CDR3 contains 15 residues. CDR1 is LGHDT and CDR2 is YNNKEL in the germline V gene (reference sequence). DNA for the CDR3: TGTGCCAGCAGCCCAAGGGCTAGCGGGGGGTACGAGCAGTACTTC. Translation: CASSPRASGGYEQYF.

This chain connects TRBV14 to TRBJ2-3; TRBD2 aligns across 13 bases. The CDR3 spans 13 residues. V trimming: 8 bases; J trimming: 4 bases; junction bases outside the gene matches: 0. CDR1 and CDR2 from the germline V gene are SGHDN and FVKESK. For the CDR3, the DNA is TGTGCCAGCGGACTAGCGGGGGCAGATACGCAGTATTTT. This gives the protein CASGLAGADTQYF.

The rearrangement links TRBV24-1 to TRBJ2-1; 9 nucleotides align to TRBD2. The germline V gene has CDR1 KGHDR and CDR2 SFDVKD. The CDR3 sequence is 16 residues long. Trimming at V came to 4 bases and at J to 0 bases, leaving 3 bases not matched to a gene. In DNA form, the CDR3 reads TGTGCCACCAGTGACCCTAGCGGGAACTCCTACAATGAGCAGTTCTTC. The encoded protein is CATSDPSGNSYNEQFF.

This clone came up a few times. This chain joins TRBV4-1 and TRBJ2-7; D is possibly TRBD2 (5 bases). The CDR3 is 17 residues long. The germline gives CDR1 MGHRA, CDR2 YSYEKL. V dropped 1 base and J dropped 2 bases, with 18 bases sitting between them. The CDR3 loop is CASSQVVSGEIAYEQYF. CDR3 DNA sequence: TGCGCCAGCAGCCAAGTCGTCTCCGGGGAGATAGCCTACGAGCAGTACTTC.

This chain joins TRBV9 and TRBJ2-1, with 13 positions matching TRBD2. This CDR3 has 15 residues. Germline V gene data show CDR1 as SGDLS and CDR2 as YYNGEE. V shed 7 bases and J 9 bases; nucleotides not matched to a gene: 10. CDR3 amino acids: CASGRTSGSLGEQFF. Here the CDR3 DNA reads TGTGCCAGCGGTAGGACTAGCGGGAGTTTGGGTGAGCAGTTCTTC.

The chain is built from TRBV5-1 and TRBJ2-3, with 7 bases fitting TRBD2. Germline trimming cut 0 bases from V and 2 bases from J; bases unmatched to any gene: 9. Germline V gene sequence: CDR1 SGHRS, CDR2 YFSETQ. The CDR3 totals 17 residues. The CDR3 DNA reads TGCGCCAGCAGCTTGGATGGGAGACTAGCCCTCACAGATACGCAGTATTTT. It translates to CASSLDGRLALTDTQYF.

This chain connects TRBV6-6 to TRBJ2-2; 10 positions match TRBD1. The CDR3 length is 16 residues. V was clipped by 5 bases and J by 6 bases; unmatched bases: 9. The V gene's germline CDR1 is MNHNY and CDR2 SVGAGI (reference sequence). CDR3: CASSPRDRGGSGELFF. Written as DNA, the CDR3 is TGTGCCAGCAGTCCCCGGGACAGGGGTGGCTCCGGGGAGCTGTTTTTT.

This clone was found a few times. The V call is TRBV10-3, the J call TRBJ2-3; D is possibly TRBD2 (6 bases). The CDR3 length is 14 residues. V lost 7 bases to trimming and J lost 5 bases, with 16 bases between them. Per the germline V gene, CDR1 is ENHRY and CDR2 is SYGVKD. CDR3 amino acids: CAIKAGSGGDTQYF. The CDR3 DNA reads TGTGCCATCAAGGCGGGGAGTGGGGGAGATACGCAGTATTTT.

Only a few counts were recorded for this clone. The chain uses TRBV7-9 and TRBJ2-7; D remains unclear. This CDR3 comprises 14 residues. V was cut by 5 bases and J by 2 bases, with 13 bases left in between. Germline values: CDR1 SEHNR, CDR2 FQNEAQ (reference sequence). The CDR3 here is CASSPRSSPYEQYF. CDR3 DNA: TGTGCCAGCAGCCCCCGGAGTTCACCCTACGAGCAGTACTTC.

The table lists this clone with a few counts. The chain joins TRBV4-3 to TRBJ1-4, with 10 nucleotides matching TRBD1. The J segment lost 8 bases and the V segment lost 1 base, leaving 4 bases of the junction unmatched. The CDR3 is made up of 15 amino acids. Germline CDR1 LGHNA, CDR2 YSLEER. The CDR3 nucleotides read TGCGCCAGCAGCCAAGTCGGGACAGGGGTGGAAAAACTGTTTTTT. Its translation is CASSQVGTGVEKLFF.

This chain uses TRBV7-9 with TRBJ2-3, with TRBD1 as a possible D gene (6 bases). The CDR3 spans 13 residues. With 5 bases removed from V and 6 bases from J, the gap between germline ends came to 12 bases. CDR1 and CDR2 from the germline V gene are SEHNR and FQNEAQ (reference sequence). The CDR3 is CASSGRGSDTQYF. As DNA, the CDR3 is TGTGCCAGCAGCGGCAGGGGTTCGGATACGCAGTATTTT.